These 14 T cell receptor beta chains were all obtained from the same sample, sequenced in a study of PD-L1 blockade in urothelial cancer. Using immunoSEQ multiplex PCR, the repertoire was profiled, and TCRdb retains in-frame clones only, with some absent. The sample has tens of thousands of clones, 87% seen once; the top ten hold roughly 3.5%. The specimen was PBMCs, collected around atezolizumab (anti-PD-L1) treatment. These receptors were collected from a man aged 45-65 years with urothelial cancer.

The chain is built from TRBV5-5 and TRBJ1-2; D unresolved. V was trimmed by 2 bases and J by 3 bases, leaving 11 bases between them. This CDR3 is 14 amino acids long. The germline CDR1 and CDR2 sequences are SGHKS and YYEKEE (reference sequence). Written as DNA, the CDR3 is TGTGCCAGCAGCTTCGCTGGGCGGGACTATGGCTACACCTTC. It codes for CASSFAGRDYGYTF.

The V call is TRBV6-6, the J call TRBJ2-1; possible D gene TRBD1, 5 bases. Trimming took 5 bases from V and 4 from J, leaving 18 bases between them. Germline assignment: CDR1 MNHNY and CDR2 SVGAGI (reference sequence). There are 16 residues in the CDR3. For the CDR3, the DNA is TGTGCCAGCAGTCCGTCCACAGGAGCCCCTTACAATGAGCAGTTCTTC. The encoded protein is CASSPSTGAPYNEQFF.

The chain has TRBV7-9 and TRBJ2-3; D might be TRBD2 (5 bases). The CDR3 runs to 13 residues. Trimming removed 5 bases from V and 3 bases from J, with 9 bases in between. Germline values: CDR1 SEHNR, CDR2 FQNEAQ (reference sequence). This CDR3 reads CASSPRGTDTQYF. CDR3 nucleotides: TGTGCCAGCAGCCCGAGAGGGACAGATACGCAGTATTTT. Supplemented by reference TRBV7-9 and TRBJ2-3, the full variable domain reads DTGVSQNPRHKITKRGQNVTFRCDPISEHNRLYWYRQTLGQGPEFLTYFQNEAQLEKSRLLSDRFSAERPKGSFSTLEIQRTEQGDSAMYLCASSPRGTDTQYFGPGTRLTVL.

This chain links TRBV4-1 with TRBJ1-5, with D maybe TRBD1 (6 bases). The CDR3 has 15 amino acids. Germline CDR1 reads MGHRA; CDR2 reads YSYEKL. The V end was cut by 2 bases, the J end by 1 base, with 9 bases between. This CDR3 is CASSQQQGSNQPQHF. CDR3 nucleotides: TGCGCCAGCAGCCAACAACAGGGAAGCAATCAGCCCCAGCATTTT.

The V call is TRBV10-3, the J call TRBJ2-3; D is undetermined. From germline, CDR1 is ENHRY and CDR2 SYGVKD. The CDR3 is made up of 15 amino acids. Deletions cut 1 base from V and 3 bases from J, with 11 bases between. The CDR3 here is CAISEFHTGTDTQYF. CDR3 bases: TGTGCCATCAGTGAGTTCCATACCGGGACAGATACGCAGTATTTT.

The genes are TRBV19 and TRBJ1-5; TRBD1 is a possible D gene (6 bases). CDR3 length: 15 amino acids. Germline CDR1 reads LNHDA; CDR2 reads SQIVND (reference sequence). The germline V and J ends were trimmed by 4 bases and 3 bases, with 13 bases remaining between them. CDR3 coding DNA: TGTGCCAGTAGTACCACCGGACAGTTCAATCAGCCCCAGCATTTT. Translation: CASSTTGQFNQPQHF.

The chain recombines TRBV30 with TRBJ1-5, with D perhaps matching TRBD1 (5 bases). CDR3 length: 15 residues. The germline gives CDR1 GTSNPN, CDR2 SVGIG (reference sequence). Trimming left V 0 bases short and J 5 bases short, with 14 bases between. The CDR3 spells CAWSVRGGSYQPQHF. The CDR3 DNA sequence: TGTGCCTGGAGTGTACGGGGGGGATCGTATCAGCCCCAGCATTTT.

The gene calls are TRBV7-8 and TRBJ2-7, with 7 bases matching TRBD2. CDR3 size: 14 residues. Germline loops: CDR1 SGHVS, CDR2 FQNEAQ. The V gene end was trimmed by 7 bases and the J gene end by 1 base; junction bases not matched to a gene: 7. CDR3 DNA: TGTGCCAGCATCACTAGCGTTGGTTCCTACGAGCAGTACTTC. As protein: CASITSVGSYEQYF.

The chain joins TRBV28 to TRBJ2-3; 7 nucleotides agree with TRBD2. The CDR3 loop spans 15 amino acids. Losses at the gene ends were 6 bases for V and 1 base for J; bases not matched to a gene: 7. Germline V CDR1 and CDR2: MDHEN, SYDVKM. The CDR3 loop is CASSPSGGGTDTQYF. The CDR3 coding sequence is TGTGCCAGCAGCCCTAGCGGAGGCGGCACAGATACGCAGTATTTT.

The gene calls are TRBV6-5 and TRBJ2-1; a weak D match, TRBD2 (5 bases). There are 14 residues in the CDR3. The V gene's germline CDR1 is MNHEY and CDR2 SVGAGI. Trimming shortened V by 6 bases and J by 6 bases, and 15 bases separated the two germline ends. The CDR3 DNA reads TGTGCCAGCAGCCAACAGTCGGGGATCAATGAGCAGTTCTTC. The encoded protein is CASSQQSGINEQFF.

The J gene is TRBJ2-2, the V gene TRBV28; tentatively, D is TRBD2 (7 bases). The CDR3 covers 19 residues. Germline V CDR1 and CDR2: MDHEN, SYDVKM. V lost 6 bases and J 5 bases, leaving 28 bases between the germline ends. The CDR3 DNA follows: TGTGCCAGCAGCCCGTGGGGATCGTTTGGGGGGGCGAGAACCGGGGAGCTGTTTTTT. It codes for CASSPWGSFGGARTGELFF.

This clone is a singleton in its sample. The J gene is TRBJ2-7, the V gene TRBV27; 8 bases are a match to TRBD1. The CDR3 is 15 amino acids. Germline V gene sequence: CDR1 MNHEY, CDR2 SMNVEV (reference sequence). V shed 5 bases, J shed 5 bases, and the junction held 11 bases outside the gene matches. As DNA, the CDR3 is TGTGCCAGCAGTAAAGACCGGACAGGGATCCACGAGCAGTACTTC. The encoded protein is CASSKDRTGIHEQYF.

The chain uses TRBV2 and TRBJ1-5, with D possibly being TRBD1 (6 bases). Trimming took 2 bases from V and 2 from J, leaving 10 bases between them. Germline values: CDR1 SNHLY, CDR2 FYNNEI. The CDR3 has 15 residues. The CDR3 bases are TGTGCCAGCAGTGAACGCGGGGGCCGCAATCAGCCCCAGCATTTT. Its protein product is CASSERGGRNQPQHF.

The rearrangement links TRBV29-1 to TRBJ2-1, with 10 bases aligning to TRBD2. CDR1 is SQVTM and CDR2 is ANQGSEA in the germline V gene. V lost 7 bases, J lost 6 bases, and 9 bases stayed unmatched. The CDR3 is 14 amino acids. The CDR3 DNA is TGCAGCGCCTTCCTGACTAGCGGGCCCAATGAGCAGTTCTTC. It is translated as CSAFLTSGPNEQFF.